This TCR beta chain was retrieved from a study of blood T cell repertoires in COVID-19. About the research overall: In each case, the material was cDNA or gDNA derived from T cells, B-cell-depleted T cells, or PBMCs.

The repertoire was sequenced with immunoSEQ multiplex PCR; TCRdb's copy has only in-frame clones and lacks some. Of over 50,000 clones listed, approximately 84% are singletons. The V gene's germline CDR1 is SNHLY and CDR2 FYNNEI. Trimming pared 10 bases from V and 4 bases from J, leaving 10 bases between. This CDR3 is 11 amino acids long. This sequence joins TRBV2 and TRBJ2-5; tentatively, D is TRBD2 (5 bases). The sample consisted of peripheral blood. This TCR was recovered from a human donor in a cohort sampled during active COVID-19. In nucleotides, the CDR3 is TGTGCCACCTTAGAGGGAGAGACCCAGTACTTC. It translates to CATLEGETQYF. The entire variable domain, with the rest obtained from reference TRBV2 and TRBJ2-5, is as follows: EPEVTQTPSHQVTQMGQEVILRCVPISNHLYFYWYRQILGQKVEFLVSFYNNEISEKSEIFDDQFSVERPDGSNFTLKIRSTKLEDSAMYFCATLEGETQYFGPGTRLLVL.